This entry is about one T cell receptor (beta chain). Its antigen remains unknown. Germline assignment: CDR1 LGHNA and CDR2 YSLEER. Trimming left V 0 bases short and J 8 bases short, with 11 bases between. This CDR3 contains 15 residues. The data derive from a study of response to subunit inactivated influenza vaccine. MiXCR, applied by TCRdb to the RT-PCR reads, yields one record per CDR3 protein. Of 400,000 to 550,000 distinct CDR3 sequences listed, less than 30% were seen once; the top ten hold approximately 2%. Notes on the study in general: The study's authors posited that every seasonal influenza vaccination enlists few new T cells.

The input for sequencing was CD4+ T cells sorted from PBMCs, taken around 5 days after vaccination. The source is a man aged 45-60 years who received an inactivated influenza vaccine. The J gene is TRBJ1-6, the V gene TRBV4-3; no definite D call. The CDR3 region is CASSQDVLLDSPLHF. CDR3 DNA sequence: TGCGCCAGCAGCCAAGATGTACTCCTAGATTCACCCCTCCACTTT.